This T cell receptor (beta chain) was sequenced for a study of CD8 T cells in ankylosing spondylitis. General study points: Disease-linked clones reportedly showed significant enrichment in matched ankylosing spondylitis synovial fluid. Reactive arthritis synovial fluid and blood previously showed some of these motif variants. Disease-linked clones bore a CD8+ phenotype and were relatively rare in peripheral blood. Apparently characteristic of ankylosing spondylitis blood was a TCR beta motif (under ten highly homologous variants).

V lost 4 bases and J 1 base, leaving 7 bases between the germline ends. Germline V gene sequence: CDR1 MDHEN, CDR2 SYDVKM. The CDR3 length is 13 residues. There are a few counts of this clonotype. Its antigen is still unknown. Construction of TCR beta libraries was performed using quantitative 5'-RACE with molecular barcodes. TCRdb fed the 5' RACE reads into MiXCR, producing one record per CDR3 protein. The sample gives some 200,000 distinct CDR3 sequences, about 7% of which show up once; 12% to 15% is in the top ten. Sequencing was carried out using blood, either unsorted or a sorted T cell fraction (not recorded which). The chain links TRBV28 to TRBJ2-5; D might be TRBD2 (5 bases). This clonotype originated in a male donor with ankylosing spondylitis. CDR3 protein: CASSWEIQETQYF. Here the CDR3 DNA reads TGTGCCAGCAGTTGGGAGATCCAAGAGACCCAGTACTTC. The full variable domain, its missing parts supplied by reference TRBV28 and TRBJ2-5, is DVKVTQSSRYLVKRTGEKVFLECVQDMDHENMFWYRQDPGLGLRLIYFSYDVKMKEKGDIPEGYSVSREKKERFSLILESASTNQTSMYLCASSWEIQETQYFGPGTRLLVL.